This T cell receptor beta chain was retrieved from a study of T cells in Graves' hyperthyroidism and ophthalmopathy. Germline-derived CDR1 and CDR2 are MGHDK and SYGVNS. Trimming took off 5 bases at V and 4 bases at J, with 14 bases between the two ends. The CDR3 spans 14 residues. The TCR beta CDR3 regions underwent amplification using RNA transcripts as the source. First-round RT-PCR with HTBI primers amplified the TCR CDR3 region. Each CDR3 protein gets one entry after TCRdb re-called the multiplex PCR reads with MiXCR. The sample comprises 530,000 or so distinct CDR3 sequences, just over 45% of which are singletons, and about 8% rests with the top ten. This clonotype has a count of ten or more.

This chain links TRBV25-1 with TRBJ2-5; the D gene is possibly TRBD2 (7 bases). The sequence was obtained from a woman aged 18 to 35 with Graves' hyperthyroidism. Sequencing was carried out using peripheral blood or thyroid tissue (not recorded which). The CDR3 DNA reads as TGTGCCAGCAGTAGGACTAGAGGGGGAGAGACCCAGTACTTC. It is translated as CASSRTRGGETQYF.